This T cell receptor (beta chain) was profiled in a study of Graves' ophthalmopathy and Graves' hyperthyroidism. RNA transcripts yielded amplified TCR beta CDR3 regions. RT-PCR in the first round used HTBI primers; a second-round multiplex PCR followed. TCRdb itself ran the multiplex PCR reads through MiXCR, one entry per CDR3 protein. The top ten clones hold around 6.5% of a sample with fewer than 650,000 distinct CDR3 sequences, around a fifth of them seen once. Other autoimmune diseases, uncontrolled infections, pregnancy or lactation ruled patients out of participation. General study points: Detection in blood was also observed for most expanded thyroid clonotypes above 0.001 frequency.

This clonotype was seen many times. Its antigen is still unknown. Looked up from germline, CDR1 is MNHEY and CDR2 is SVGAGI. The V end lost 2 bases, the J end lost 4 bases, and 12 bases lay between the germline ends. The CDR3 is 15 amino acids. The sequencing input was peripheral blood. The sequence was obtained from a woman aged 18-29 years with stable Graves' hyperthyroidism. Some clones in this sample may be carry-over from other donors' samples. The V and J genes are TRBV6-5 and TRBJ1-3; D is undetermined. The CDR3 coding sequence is TGTGCCAGCAGTTACCGCGGCACAGCGGGAAACACCATATATTTT. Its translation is CASSYRGTAGNTIYF.